This T cell receptor (beta chain) was retrieved from a study of identical twins. In TCRdb, the 5' RACE reads were re-called with MiXCR into one record per CDR3 protein. This sample has hundreds of thousands of distinct CDR3 sequences, with 9% to 15% found just once. In this sample, this clonotype turned up a few times. The CDR3 sequence is 19 residues long. J gave up 5 bases and V 6 bases, and 20 bases lay outside the gene matches. The germline V gene encodes CDR1 SQVTM and CDR2 ANQGSEA. These data also formed part of another study, on yellow fever vaccine responses in identical twins.

This chain links TRBV29-1 with TRBJ2-3; TRBD2 aligns across 13 bases. Specimen: PBMCs. This TCR came from a woman under 30 in good health. CDR3 in amino acids: CSVTKTSGRPSISRDTQYF. The CDR3 region has the DNA TGCAGCGTCACAAAGACTAGCGGGAGGCCCTCCATCTCACGAGATACGCAGTATTTT.